The rows below give T cell receptor beta chains drawn from one sample of a study of CD8+CD57+ T cells in acquired aplastic anemia. TCRdb reanalysed the reads using MiXCR and keeps one entry per CDR3 protein. The repertoire consists of roughly 190,000 distinct CDR3 sequences, with roughly 56% occurring once and the leading ten covering roughly 15%. The sequenced sample was sorted CD4+, CD8+, or CD8+CD57+ T cells (not recorded which) from PBMCs. The receptors were gathered from a human donor in good health, serving as a control. CDR3s include the opening cysteine and the closing phenylalanine or tryptophan. D genes are given only for firm matches. Size values are once, few and many counts, or a class for expanded clones, and some rows have none.

- - TRBJ1-2 TRBV10-2 TGCGCCAGCAGTGACTACGGGGGGGCGGCAGGGGAGGGGTTCTATGGCTACACCTTC CASSDYGGAAGEGFYGYTF
- - TRBJ1-1 TRBV29-1 TGCAGCGTTGGTGGGGTCCCGAACACTGAAGCTTTCTTT CSVGGVPNTEAFF
- - TRBJ1-2 TRBV10-1 TGTGCCAGCAGTGATAGGACTGGGCTTCACTATGGCTACACCTTC CASSDRTGLHYGYTF
- - TRBJ1-1 TRBV15 TGTGCCCCCAGCAGGGCACTTGGAGCGAACACTGAAGCTCTCTTT CAPSRALGANTEALF
- TRBD2 TRBJ2-7 TRBV7-9 TGTGCCAGCAGCAGGACTAGCGGGGGCGTATGCGAGCAGTACTTC CASSRTSGGVCEQYF
- - TRBJ2-1 TRBV10-3 TGTGCCATCACATCCAGGCCGAACTCCTACAATGAGCAGTTCTTC CAITSRPNSYNEQFF
- - TRBJ2-5 TRBV6-5 TGTGCCAGCAGTTACTCGGAGCAGCCTCCAACGACCCAGTACTTC CASSYSEQPPTTQYF
many - TRBJ2-2 TRBV5-1 TGCGCCAGCAGCTTGCCCAAGACAGGTTTATTTACCGGGGAGCTGTTTTTT CASSLPKTGLFTGELFF
many - TRBJ2-1 TRBV20-1 TGCAGTGCTCCTCCGGGACGCCCGGACAATGAGCAGTTCTTC CSAPPGRPDNEQFF
- - TRBJ2-5 TRBV7-8 TGTGCCAGCACCGCATCAGGGTCCGGAGAGACCCAGTACTTC CASTASGSGETQYF
- - TRBJ2-2 TRBV10-2 TGCGCCAGCAGTGAGGGGGCCGGGGAGCTGTTTTTT CASSEGAGELFF
few - TRBJ2-7 TRBV1 TGCACCAGCAGCCAAGGGCGGGGGTACGCGAAGAACGAGCAGTACTTC CTSSQGRGYAKNEQYF
- - TRBJ2-7 TRBV11-2 TGTGCCAGCAGCTCCACGGATTACTACGAGCAGTACTTC CASSSTDYYEQYF
- - TRBJ2-7 TRBV30 TGTGCCTGGAAGGAGGGCAGGGGAAGGACCTACGAGCAGTACTTC CAWKEGRGRTYEQYF
- - TRBJ2-3 TRBV7-2 TGTGCCAGCAGCCAAGGGAAGGCGTCCACCCGAGGGTTAAGCACAGATACGCAGTATTTT CASSQGKASTRGLSTDTQYF
- TRBD1 TRBJ1-4 TRBV7-2 TGTGCCAGCAGCTCCCGACAGGGGCTTAATGAAAAACTGTTTTTT CASSSRQGLNEKLFF
- - TRBJ2-7 TRBV4-1 TGCGCCAGCAGCCAAAAGGAGTCCTACGAGCAGTACTTC CASSQKESYEQYF
many - TRBJ1-4 TRBV6-2/TRBV6-3 TGTGCCAGCACGCGAGGGTCAACTAATGAAAAACTGTTTTTT CASTRGSTNEKLFF
- - TRBJ2-7 TRBV15 TGTGCCACCAGCAGAGGACAGGTGGTTCCACAACTCATCTTC CATSRGQVVPQLIF
- TRBD1 TRBJ1-2 TRBV20-1 TGCAGTGCGCCCCAGACGGGACAGTACTATGGCTACACCTTC CSAPQTGQYYGYTF
- - TRBJ2-1 TRBV7-2 TGTGCCAGCACCCCCCAAGGGGGGTACAATGAGCAGTTCTTC CASTPQGGYNEQFF
- TRBD1 TRBJ2-7 TRBV20-1 TGCAGTGCTCTACCGGACAGGGTGGGTGAGCAGTACTTC CSALPDRVGEQYF
- - TRBJ2-5 TRBV24-1 TGTGCCACCAGTGACCTGGACAGCAAGCAAGAGACCCAGTACTTC CATSDLDSKQETQYF
- - TRBJ2-5 TRBV27 TGTGCCAGCAGATACTCGGGCGGTCAAGAGACCCAGTACTTC CASRYSGGQETQYF
- - TRBJ2-5 TRBV20-1 TGCAGTGCTAGAGAGGGAGCTCGGGAGACCCAGTACTTC CSAREGARETQYF
- - TRBJ2-7 TRBV29-1 TGCAGCCTCCGGGACTTCGACGAGCAGTACTTC CSLRDFDEQYF
many - TRBJ1-5 TRBV10-3 TGTGCCATCAGTCAAGGGGGTGGCGGCAATCAGCCCCAGCATTTT CAISQGGGGNQPQHF
- - TRBJ2-1 TRBV19 TGTGCCAGTACCCTTGGACAGTTACTTTACAATGAGCAGTTCTTC CASTLGQLLYNEQFF
many - TRBJ1-2 TRBV7-2 TGTGCCAGCAGCTTAGCTCAGGGGCTCTATGGCTACACCTTC CASSLAQGLYGYTF
few TRBD2 TRBJ2-3 TRBV9 TGTGCCAGCAGCGACCTCGGGACTAGCGGGGGGGGCACAGATACGCAGTATTTT CASSDLGTSGGGTDTQYF
- TRBD1 TRBJ2-7 TRBV7-2 TGTGCCAGCAGCTCACACCGGGACAGGGGCGAGGAGCAGTACTTC CASSSHRDRGEEQYF
many TRBD1 TRBJ2-6 TRBV6-4 TGTGCCAGCAGCGAGGGGACAGCCTCTGGGGCCAACGTCCTGACTTTC CASSEGTASGANVLTF
- - TRBJ2-7 TRBV28 TGTGCCAGCAGTTTAAGGGCGGTTGGGGGGGAGCAGTACTTC CASSLRAVGGEQYF
once - TRBJ2-1 TRBV5-8 TGTGCCAGCAGTGATGTCCAGGGCAATGAGCAGTTCTTC CASSDVQGNEQFF
- - TRBJ1-6 TRBV5-4 TGTGCCAGCAGCTTGAGGTATAATTCACCCCTCCACTTT CASSLRYNSPLHF
- TRBD2 TRBJ2-2 TRBV7-4 TGTGCCAGCAGCTTACGTAGCGGGGGGCCTACCGGGGAGCTGTTTTTT CASSLRSGGPTGELFF
many TRBD1 TRBJ1-4 TRBV20-1 TGCAGTGCAAAGACAGGGGGCGCGGAAAAACTGTTTTTT CSAKTGGAEKLFF
- TRBD2 TRBJ2-3 TRBV7-2 TGTGCCAGCAGCATCAGCCGGACTAGCGGCACAGATACGCAGTATTTT CASSISRTSGTDTQYF
many - TRBJ2-7 TRBV6-2/TRBV6-3 TGTGCCAGCAGCCAGGGGTTAGGATCCTACGAGCAGTACTTC CASSQGLGSYEQYF
- TRBD2 TRBJ2-5 TRBV19 TGTGCCAGAAAGGGTGTTGCGGGGGGGCAAGAGACCCAGTACTTC CARKGVAGGQETQYF
once - TRBJ2-1 TRBV19 TGTGCCAGTAGTAAGGAACGTACTCTGGATACGCAGTTCTTC CASSKERTLDTQFF
- - TRBJ1-5 TRBV6-5 TGTGCCAGCAGTGAACCCGTCCGAAAGCATTTT CASSEPVRKHF
- - TRBJ2-6 TRBV14 TGTGCCAGCAGCGCTTATCAGGGAAAATCACCCTCTGGGGCCAACGTCCTGACTTTC CASSAYQGKSPSGANVLTF
- - TRBJ1-1 TRBV5-1 TGCGCCAGCAGCTTGTCCTGGTCCATGAGCACTGAAGCTTTCTTT CASSLSWSMSTEAFF
few - TRBJ1-6 TRBV3-1 TGTGCCAGCAGCCAAGTCCTTAGTTCACCCCTCCACTTT CASSQVLSSPLHF
- - TRBJ2-7 TRBV20-1 TGCAGTGCTAGAGAGAGGTACGAGCAGTACTTC CSARERYEQYF